There are a few counts of the clone carrying this TCR beta chain. The target antigen is unknown. This entry comes from a study of naive and memory T cell subsets. The study, taken as a whole, reports: Between naive and memory subsets, TCR abundance power law exponents differed. Possibly reflecting memory cells re-expressing CD45RA, a few larger clonotypes occurred in naive repertoires, especially CD8.

V lost 5 bases, J lost 5 bases, and 2 bases lay in between. The germline V gene has CDR1 SEHNR and CDR2 FQNEAQ (reference sequence). The CDR3 sequence is 10 residues long. Two oligonucleotides, mixed equimolar, formed the beta constant-region primer covering TRBC1 and TRBC2. Ligated cDNA was amplified by four rounds of PCR with nested alpha and beta constant-region primers and SP2. TCRdb re-called the UMI-ligation and nested PCR reads with MiXCR, one entry per CDR3 protein. The table has about 150,000 distinct CDR3 sequences, 22% seen once; the top ten hold 0.1% to 0.11%. The gene calls are TRBV7-9 and TRBJ2-3; unclear D gene. The sample comprised naive CD4+ T cells from blood. This clonotype originated in a human donor in good health. Here the CDR3 DNA reads TGTGCCAGCAGCCTAGATACGCAGTATTTT. It encodes CASSLDTQYF. The whole variable domain, filled in from reference TRBV7-9 and TRBJ2-3, reads DTGVSQNPRHKITKRGQNVTFRCDPISEHNRLYWYRQTLGQGPEFLTYFQNEAQLEKSRLLSDRFSAERPKGSFSTLEIQRTEQGDSAMYLCASSLDTQYFGPGTRLTVL.